This T cell receptor (beta chain) came from a study of response to subunit inactivated influenza vaccine. This clonotype was detected a few times. Its target is not known. Study outcomes and limitations: Seasonal influenza vaccination, on each occasion, was suggested by the authors to recruit few new T cells.

MiXCR, run by TCRdb on the RT-PCR reads, gives a single entry per CDR3 protein. The sample has hundreds of thousands of distinct CDR3 sequences; about 11% are singletons. The TCR originated in a man aged 45-65 years who received an inactivated influenza vaccine. The source was PBMCs from blood, collected on the day of vaccination.

The CDR3 is CASSRGTSGRGTDTQYF. CDR3 sequence (DNA): TGTGCCAGCAGCCGAGGGACTAGCGGGCGCGGCACAGATACGCAGTATTTT. V usage is TRBV5-6 and J usage is TRBJ2-3, with 12 bases identical to TRBD2. The J segment lost 1 base and the V segment lost 4 bases, leaving 7 bases of the junction unmatched. The CDR3 length is 17 residues. Germline CDR1 and CDR2: SGHDT and YYEEEE.